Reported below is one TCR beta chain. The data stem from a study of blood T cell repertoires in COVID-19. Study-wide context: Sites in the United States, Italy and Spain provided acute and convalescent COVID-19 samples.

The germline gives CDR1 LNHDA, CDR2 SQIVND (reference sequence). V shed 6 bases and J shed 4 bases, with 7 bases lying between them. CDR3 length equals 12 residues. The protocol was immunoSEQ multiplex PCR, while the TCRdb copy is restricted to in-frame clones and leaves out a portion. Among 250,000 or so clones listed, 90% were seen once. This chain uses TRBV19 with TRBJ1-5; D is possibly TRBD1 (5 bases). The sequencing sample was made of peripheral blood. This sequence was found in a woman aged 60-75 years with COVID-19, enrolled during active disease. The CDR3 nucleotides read TGTGCCAGTAGACGGGGGAATCAGCCCCAGCATTTT. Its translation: CASRRGNQPQHF.